This T cell receptor beta chain was retrieved from a study of T cells in Graves' hyperthyroidism and ophthalmopathy. Amplification yielded TCR beta CDR3 regions, with RNA transcripts as the source. During a first-round RT-PCR of the TCR CDR3, the HTBI primer set was used. MiXCR was run by TCRdb on the multiplex PCR reads, yielding one entry per CDR3 protein. The data contain 250,000 to 300,000 distinct CDR3 sequences, less than 20% of them singletons. Clinical symptoms, serum thyroxine, TRAb, thyroid ultrasound and orbital computed tomography informed diagnoses. This clonotype was observed at least ten times. The sample taken for sequencing was blood. This TCR derives from a man aged 50 or older with Graves' ophthalmopathy.

This CDR3 is CASSLGRTGLNTEAFF. The CDR3 nucleotides read TGTGCCAGCAGCTTAGGGAGGACAGGGTTGAACACTGAAGCTTTCTTT. The chain carries TRBV11-2 and TRBJ1-1; 8 positions agree with TRBD1. J gave up 0 bases and V 1 base, and 4 bases lay outside the gene matches. Germline values: CDR1 SGHAT, CDR2 FQNNGV. The CDR3 spans 16 residues.